Each of the 23 T cell receptor beta chains below was sequenced from the same sample in a study of Graves' ophthalmopathy and Graves' hyperthyroidism. Using RNA transcripts, the TCR beta CDR3 regions were amplified. An opening RT-PCR round employed HTBI primers and preceded a second-round multiplex PCR. TCRdb independently ran MiXCR on the multiplex PCR reads; one entry per CDR3 protein. Counted here are over a million distinct CDR3 sequences, approximately 35% occurring once; the ten biggest clones make up approximately 10%. What was sequenced was peripheral blood or thyroid tissue (not recorded which). These receptors were taken from an adult man with Graves' hyperthyroidism.

This clonotype was seen only a few times. An end of the junction does not agree with germline; a read error may underlie this. J is TRBJ2-7 and V is TRBV9; TRBD1 agrees at 10 bases. Germline loops: CDR1 SGDLS, CDR2 YYNGEE. This CDR3 spans 15 amino acids. The chain's CDR3 is CASSEGQGKSYEQHF. The CDR3 DNA reads as TGTGCCAGCAGCGAGGGACAGGGGAAATCCTACGAGCAGCACTTC.

J is TRBJ1-2 and V is TRBV6-1; D ambiguous. V was shortened by 2 bases and J by 2 bases, with 15 bases between the two germline ends. CDR3 length: 16 residues. Per the germline V gene, CDR1 is MNHNS and CDR2 is SASEGT. The CDR3 sequence: CASSEPRVNDNYGYTF. DNA of the CDR3: TGTGCCAGCAGTGAACCCCGGGTCAACGACAACTATGGCTACACCTTC.

The sample holds a few counts of this clonotype. The chain combines TRBV5-1 with TRBJ2-2; possible D gene TRBD1, 6 bases. Germline lookup yields CDR1 SGHRS and CDR2 YFSETQ. This CDR3 has 14 amino acids. Trimming shortened V by 0 bases and J by 9 bases, and 12 bases separated the two germline ends. As DNA, the CDR3 is TGCGCCAGCAGCTTGGACGGGACATCCAGGGAGCTGTTTTTT. It translates to CASSLDGTSRELFF.

The V gene is TRBV6-2 or TRBV6-3, the J gene TRBJ2-5; TRBD2 matches 9 bases. Germline V gene lookup returns CDR1 MNHEY and CDR2 SVGEGT. The length of the CDR3 is 15 residues. With 2 bases clipped from V and 5 bases from J, the junction kept 6 bases outside the gene matches. CDR3 sequence (DNA): TGTGCCAGCAGTTACCCGGGACTAGCCGAGGAGACCCAGTACTTC. Translating gives CASSYPGLAEETQYF.

In this sample, this clonotype turned up many times. The rearrangement joins TRBV19 to TRBJ1-5; no firm D call. Germline lookup yields CDR1 LNHDA and CDR2 SQIVND (reference sequence). The CDR3 runs 15 residues. The V end lost 3 bases, the J end lost 7 bases, and 16 bases lay between the germline ends. In DNA, the CDR3 is TGTGCCAGTAGTATGAGGGTGTCGGTTGCCCAGCCCCAGCATTTT. It encodes CASSMRVSVAQPQHF.

Only a few counts were recorded for this clonotype. The J gene is TRBJ2-6, the V gene TRBV29-1; 12 positions agree with TRBD1. Trimming removed 7 bases from V and 8 bases from J; junction bases left unmatched: 3. The CDR3 has 13 amino acids. CDR1 and CDR2 from the germline V gene are SQVTM and ANQGSEA. The CDR3 loop is CSAGQGATNVLTF. Here the CDR3 DNA reads TGCAGCGCGGGACAGGGGGCCACCAACGTCCTGACTTTC.

The table lists this clonotype with many counts. The gene calls are TRBV29-1 and TRBJ2-5; 11 nucleotides line up with TRBD2. Germline trimming cut 7 bases from V and 0 bases from J; bases unmatched to any gene: 10. The CDR3 sequence is 16 residues long. Germline V gives CDR1 SQVTM, CDR2 ANQGSEA. CDR3 residues: CSATLAGVWDQETQYF. The CDR3 nucleotides are TGCAGCGCCACACTAGCGGGAGTTTGGGACCAAGAGACCCAGTACTTC.

Comments on this clonotype: A much bigger clone sits one base away, suggesting this may be a read error. The chain uses TRBV19 and TRBJ1-2, with 7 nucleotides matching TRBD1. Trimming took 3 bases from V and 6 from J; bases not matched to a gene: 7. In germline, CDR1 is LNHDA, CDR2 SQIVND (reference sequence). This CDR3 contains 14 residues. The CDR3 loop is CASSIMGQPDGYTF. The CDR3 region has the DNA TGTGCCAGTAGTATTATGGGACAGCCCGATGGCTACACCTTC.

The V gene is TRBV5-1, the J gene TRBJ2-5; no firm D call. V lost 0 bases and J 4 bases, leaving 13 bases between the germline ends. The CDR3 spans 15 residues. Germline V gene sequence: CDR1 SGHRS, CDR2 YFSETQ. CDR3 amino acids: CASSLGSQVGETQYF. CDR3 sequence (DNA): TGCGCCAGCAGCTTGGGGTCCCAGGTTGGAGAGACCCAGTACTTC.

This chain links TRBV10-2 with TRBJ2-2; 14 bases line up with TRBD2. Per germline, CDR1 WSHSY and CDR2 SAAADI. The CDR3 spans 18 residues. The J segment lost 0 bases and the V segment lost 4 bases, leaving 4 bases of the junction unmatched. The CDR3 loop reads CASSAGLAGGANTGELFF. CDR3 coding DNA: TGCGCCAGCAGTGCCGGACTAGCGGGGGGAGCGAACACCGGGGAGCTGTTTTTT.

V is TRBV7-9 and J is TRBJ2-7; D ambiguous. The CDR3 has 13 residues. Germline assignment: CDR1 SEHNR and CDR2 FQNEAQ (reference sequence). The germline V and J ends were trimmed by 5 bases and 3 bases, with 11 bases remaining between them. Here the CDR3 DNA reads TGTGCCAGCAGCCCCACGGAGTACTACGAGCAGTACTTC. Translated: CASSPTEYYEQYF.

Ten or more counts support this clonotype. CDR3: CASSEQASSGSETQYF. Written as DNA, the CDR3 is TGTGCCAGCAGCGAACAAGCGTCCAGCGGGAGCGAGACCCAGTACTTC. The genes are TRBV7-2 and TRBJ2-5; 8 bases fit TRBD2. Germline V gene lookup returns CDR1 SGHTA and CDR2 FQGNSA. After removal of 5 bases from V and 5 bases from J, the junction contained 13 bases not matched to a gene. CDR3 length equals 16 residues.

This rearrangement joins TRBV20-1 to TRBJ2-7, with D perhaps TRBD1 or TRBD2 (5 bases each). The CDR3 length is 15 residues. Germline-derived CDR1 and CDR2 are DFQATT and SNEGSKA (reference sequence). V was pared by 6 bases and J by 1 base, with 19 bases between. The CDR3 nucleotides read TGCAGTGCCCAATCACGGGACGGGTGGTCCTACGAGCAGTACTTC. This sequence encodes CSAQSRDGWSYEQYF.

This chain joins TRBV12-3 or TRBV12-4 and TRBJ1-3; the match to TRBD1 covers 8 bases. This CDR3 has 13 residues. V trimming: 7 bases; J trimming: 4 bases; junction bases outside the gene matches: 3. The chain's CDR3 is CASNRGSGNTIYF. The DNA of the CDR3 is TGTGCCAGCAACAGGGGGTCCGGAAACACCATATATTTT.

The rearrangement uses TRBV7-8 and TRBJ1-2; 11 nucleotides agree with TRBD1. The CDR3 has 14 amino acids. Germline V gene lookup returns CDR1 SGHVS and CDR2 FQNEAQ. V shed 5 bases and J 8 bases; nucleotides not matched to a gene: 7. CDR3 in amino acids: CASSQGTGGGGYTF. The CDR3 region has the DNA TGTGCCAGCAGCCAGGGGACAGGGGGAGGCGGCTACACCTTC. Complete variable domain (other parts from reference TRBV7-8 and TRBJ1-2): GAGVSQSPRYKVAKRGQDVALRCDPISGHVSLFWYQQALGQGPEFLTYFQNEAQLDKSGLPSDRFFAERPEGSVSTLKIQRTQQEDSAVYLCASSQGTGGGGYTFGSGTRLTVV.

This clonotype has more than one count but fewer than ten. The rearrangement links TRBV12-3 or TRBV12-4 to TRBJ2-5; possibly TRBD1 for D (5 bases). The CDR3 covers 14 residues. Trimming left V 3 bases short and J 4 bases short, with 12 bases between. The CDR3 loop reads CASSFFAGRETQYF. CDR3 in DNA: TGTGCCAGCAGTTTTTTTGCAGGGCGAGAGACCCAGTACTTC.

The chain uses TRBV25-1 and TRBJ1-6; 8 bases are a match to TRBD1. The CDR3 length is 15 residues. Per the germline V gene, CDR1 is MGHDK and CDR2 is SYGVNS. J gave up 7 bases and V 3 bases, and 5 bases lay outside the gene matches. This chain's CDR3 is CASSDYDRGNSPLHF. The CDR3, as DNA: TGTGCCAGCAGTGACTATGACAGGGGAAATTCACCCCTCCACTTT.

Turning to this clonotype: Possible read error: a much larger clone is one base away. In this CDR3 the conserved last residue, phenylalanine or tryptophan, is missing, so a read error is likely. The genes are TRBV7-6 and TRBJ1-4, with 7 nucleotides matching TRBD1. Per the germline V gene, CDR1 is SGHVS and CDR2 is FNYEAQ. J lost 4 bases, V lost 8 bases, and 13 bases had no gene match. The CDR3 runs 16 residues. CDR3 in amino acids: CASGPIRGGNNEKLFL. CDR3 nucleotides: TGTGCCAGCGGGCCCATTAGAGGGGGCAATAATGAAAAACTGTTTCTT.

This chain links TRBV7-9 with TRBJ2-5; 8 positions agree with TRBD1. CDR1 and CDR2 (germline): SEHNR, FQNEAQ (reference sequence). V was clipped by 6 bases and J by 5 bases; unmatched bases: 11. CDR3 length: 15 residues. For the CDR3, the DNA is TGTGCCAGCAGTAGGGGCCATGGACAGGGTGAGACCCAGTACTTC. Translation gives CASSRGHGQGETQYF.

V is TRBV20-1 and J is TRBJ1-5; D may be TRBD1 (6 bases). With 0 bases removed from V and 6 bases from J, the gap between germline ends came to 15 bases. The germline V gene has CDR1 DFQATT and CDR2 SNEGSKA (reference sequence). This CDR3 is 15 amino acids long. The DNA of the CDR3 is TGCAGTGCTAGAGATCAGGGGTGGGGCAGTCAGCCCCAGCATTTT. It translates to CSARDQGWGSQPQHF.

The chain employs TRBV7-6 and TRBJ1-6; D remains unclear. Looked up from germline, CDR1 is SGHVS and CDR2 is FNYEAQ. Trimming left V 5 bases short and J 10 bases short, with 12 bases between. The CDR3 length is 13 residues. The CDR3 sequence is CASSPDHTSPLHF. In DNA form, the CDR3 reads TGTGCCAGCAGCCCTGACCATACGTCACCCCTCCACTTT.

At least ten counts were recorded for this clonotype. At one boundary the junction diverges from the germline segment, which might be a read error. The chain has TRBV19 and TRBJ2-2; D remains unclear. CDR1 LNHDA and CDR2 SQIVND come from the germline V gene (reference sequence). The CDR3 covers 14 residues. DNA for the CDR3: TGTGCCAGTAGGATAGGGCCCTCGGTCGGGGAGCTGTTTTTT. Translation gives CASRIGPSVGELFF.

The chain joins TRBV2 to TRBJ1-6; D possibly corresponds to TRBD1 (6 bases). CDR3 size: 13 residues. Germline assignment: CDR1 SNHLY and CDR2 FYNNEI. With 3 bases removed from V and 10 bases from J, the gap between germline ends came to 10 bases. The DNA of the CDR3 is TGTGCCAGCAGTGAGGACAGCTTCTCACCCCTCCACTTT. Translation gives CASSEDSFSPLHF. The variable domain in full, with the rest retrieved from reference TRBV2 and TRBJ1-6, is EPEVTQTPSHQVTQMGQEVILRCVPISNHLYFYWYRQILGQKVEFLVSFYNNEISEKSEIFDDQFSVERPDGSNFTLKIRSTKLEDSAMYFCASSEDSFSPLHFGNGTRLTVT.